Presented here are 29 T cell receptor beta chains from one specimen sequenced in a study of technical replicates of blood from several donors. Sequenced by immunoSEQ multiplex PCR; TCRdb stores in-frame clones only, minus some. The data show some 80,000 clones, about 96% seen once. Sequencing input: T cells isolated from PBMCs. Receptors originate from a human donor in good health.

The DNA of the CDR3 is TGCGCCAGCAGCCAAGGTTCTAGCGGGAGCTCCTACGAGCAGTACTTC. The encoded protein is CASSQGSSGSSYEQYF. V and J are TRBV4-1 and TRBJ2-7; 10 bases line up with TRBD2. Trimming took 1 base from V and 0 from J; bases not matched to a gene: 3. Germline CDR1 is MGHRA and CDR2 is YSYEKL. This CDR3 has 16 residues.

The V gene is TRBV5-8, the J gene TRBJ1-2, with 7 nucleotides matching TRBD1. The germline gives CDR1 SGHTS, CDR2 YDEGEE. J lost 4 bases, V lost 4 bases, and 7 bases had no gene match. The CDR3 has 14 residues. The CDR3 region is CASSPLAGGYGYTF. The CDR3 nucleotides are TGTGCCAGCAGCCCTCTGGCAGGGGGCTATGGCTACACCTTC.

The chain combines TRBV11-2 with TRBJ2-1; tentatively, D is TRBD1 (5 bases). This CDR3 has 12 residues. Germline-derived CDR1 and CDR2 are SGHAT and FQNNGV. V lost 1 base and J lost 7, with 5 bases in between. In DNA form, the CDR3 reads TGTGCCAGCAGCTTAGGACAGAATGAGCAGTTCTTC. Its protein product is CASSLGQNEQFF.

The rearrangement joins TRBV4-1 to TRBJ1-2; D is unclear. V was cut by 0 bases and J by 8 bases, with 13 bases left in between. This CDR3 has 14 residues. Germline loops: CDR1 MGHRA, CDR2 YSYEKL. The DNA for the CDR3 is TGCGCCAGCAGCCAAGAAATCAAGAAAGAGGGCTACACCTTC. Translation: CASSQEIKKEGYTF.

The rearrangement links TRBV28 to TRBJ1-1; D is perhaps TRBD1 (6 bases). The V end was cut by 9 bases, the J end by 10 bases, with 15 bases between. CDR1 is MDHEN, CDR2 SYDVKM, per germline. This CDR3 has 11 amino acids. CDR3: CASSRGFGAFF. In DNA form, the CDR3 reads TGTGCCAGTAGCAGGGGTTTCGGAGCTTTCTTT.

This rearrangement joins TRBV4-3 to TRBJ2-5; TRBD1 matches 7 bases. Per germline, CDR1 LGHNA and CDR2 YSLEER. Losses at the gene ends were 1 base for V and 6 bases for J; bases not matched to a gene: 5. The CDR3 covers 14 residues. The CDR3 DNA is TGCGCCAGCAGCCAAGGGGACAGATTGAAGACCCAGTACTTC. This codes for CASSQGDRLKTQYF.

The chain employs TRBV19 and TRBJ2-7; 8 bases are shared with TRBD1. V shed 6 bases, J shed 5 bases, and the junction held 6 bases outside the gene matches. CDR1 LNHDA and CDR2 SQIVND come from the germline V gene (reference sequence). The CDR3 has 13 amino acids. The CDR3 is CASSRDRRNEQYF. DNA of the CDR3: TGTGCCAGTAGCCGGGACAGGCGGAACGAGCAGTACTTC.

The chain combines TRBV27 with TRBJ2-5, with 7 bases matching TRBD1. The CDR3 sequence is 14 residues long. Losses at the gene ends were 5 bases for V and 4 bases for J; bases not matched to a gene: 7. The germline gives CDR1 MNHEY, CDR2 SMNVEV (reference sequence). Here the CDR3 reads CASSGDRGGETQYF. The CDR3 bases are TGTGCCAGCAGTGGGGACAGAGGGGGAGAGACCCAGTACTTC.

The chain combines TRBV5-1 with TRBJ1-4; D is ambiguous. This CDR3 comprises 16 residues. Looked up from germline, CDR1 is SGHRS and CDR2 is YFSETQ. V was shortened by 4 bases and J by 0 bases, with 13 bases between the two germline ends. The CDR3 is CASSPTYPATNEKLFF. The CDR3 region has the DNA TGCGCCAGCAGCCCCACCTACCCTGCAACTAATGAAAAACTGTTTTTT.

The rearrangement joins TRBV28 to TRBJ2-1, with 8 bases identical to TRBD2. The CDR3 loop spans 15 amino acids. Germline V lookup: CDR1 MDHEN, CDR2 SYDVKM. V shed 7 bases, J shed 8 bases, and the junction held 13 bases outside the gene matches. The chain's CDR3 is CASMLGAGGGHEQFF. The CDR3 DNA reads as TGTGCCAGCATGCTCGGGGCGGGAGGAGGTCATGAGCAGTTCTTC.

The chain carries TRBV19 and TRBJ2-1, with a weak D call TRBD1 (5 bases). CDR3 length equals 12 residues. CDR1 and CDR2 from the germline V gene are LNHDA and SQIVND (reference sequence). Trimming pared 3 bases from V and 9 bases from J, leaving 9 bases between. The CDR3 is CASSMGRAEQFF. The CDR3, as DNA: TGTGCCAGTAGTATGGGGCGAGCTGAGCAGTTCTTC.

The chain carries TRBV29-1 and TRBJ2-3; weak D call: TRBD1 (6 bases). Deletions cut 4 bases from V and 7 bases from J, with 21 bases between. Germline V gives CDR1 SQVTM, CDR2 ANQGSEA. The CDR3 contains 15 residues. CDR3 sequence (DNA): TGCAGCGTTGCACCCCTCGTAACACAGGGAAATACGCAGTATTTT. Protein product: CSVAPLVTQGNTQYF.

The chain carries TRBV19 and TRBJ1-1; 9 positions match TRBD1. V lost 10 bases and J lost 13; bases outside the gene matches: 19. Germline V gene lookup returns CDR1 LNHDA and CDR2 SQIVND (reference sequence). This CDR3 has 14 residues. CDR3 nucleotides: TGTGCCACCAATTACAGGGGGCAAACCACGGAGGTTTTCTTT. Protein sequence: CATNYRGQTTEVFF. The full variable domain, its missing parts supplied by reference TRBV19 and TRBJ1-1, is DGGITQSPKYLFRKEGQNVTLSCEQNLNHDAMYWYRQDPGQGLRLIYYSQIVNDFQKGDIAEGYSVSREKKESFPLTVTSAQKNPTAFYLCATNYRGQTTEVFFGQGTRLTVV.

The chain has TRBV7-3 and TRBJ2-2, with D unclear. Germline V gene lookup returns CDR1 SGHTA and CDR2 FQGTGA. CDR3 length: 13 residues. V gave up 4 bases and J gave up 2 bases, with 5 bases separating them. The CDR3 here is CASSSPNTGELFF. As DNA, the CDR3 is TGTGCCAGCAGCTCCCCTAACACCGGGGAGCTGTTTTTT.

The chain links TRBV11-1 to TRBJ1-1; D is perhaps TRBD1 (5 bases). The CDR3 is 15 amino acids. CDR1 and CDR2 (germline): SGHAT, FQDESV (reference sequence). V lost 5 bases to trimming and J lost 1 base, with 14 bases between them. CDR3 in amino acids: CASSADGHRNTEAFF. CDR3 in DNA: TGTGCCAGCAGCGCTGATGGACATAGGAACACTGAAGCTTTCTTT.

V is TRBV19 and J is TRBJ2-2, with TRBD1 as a possible D gene (5 bases). This CDR3 region has 14 residues. V lost 4 bases and J 2 bases, leaving 8 bases between the germline ends. CDR1 LNHDA and CDR2 SQIVND come from the germline V gene (reference sequence). This CDR3 is CASSTRGNTGELFF. Here the CDR3 DNA reads TGTGCCAGTAGTACTAGGGGAAACACCGGGGAGCTGTTTTTT.

This clone appeared a single time. The chain carries TRBV6-1 and TRBJ2-1; D is unresolved. The CDR3 totals 12 residues. Germline V gives CDR1 MNHNS, CDR2 SASEGT. The ends were cut back, 7 bases at V and 2 bases at J, with 6 bases in the middle. The DNA of the CDR3 is TGTGCCAGCATTCAAACCTACAATGAGCAGTTCTTC. Translating gives CASIQTYNEQFF.

V and J are TRBV4-2 and TRBJ2-7; 7 positions match TRBD1. The germline gives CDR1 LGHNA, CDR2 YNFKEQ. V was clipped by 1 base and J by 2 bases; unmatched bases: 2. This CDR3 is built from 14 residues. CDR3 amino acids: CASSQGTGPYEQYF. In DNA, the CDR3 is TGTGCCAGCAGCCAAGGGACAGGCCCCTACGAGCAGTACTTC.

This chain connects TRBV5-6 to TRBJ1-2; D remains unclear. V shed 1 base and J shed 4 bases, with 11 bases lying between them. Germline CDR1 is SGHDT and CDR2 is YYEEEE. This CDR3 comprises 14 residues. CDR3 residues: CASSLTREGYGYTF. The CDR3 region has the DNA TGTGCCAGCAGCTTGACACGGGAAGGCTATGGCTACACCTTC.

Written as DNA, the CDR3 is TGTGCCAGCAGTCCGGACATAGGCGAGCCCCAGCATTTT. Amino acid sequence: CASSPDIGEPQHF. The gene calls are TRBV6-5 and TRBJ1-5, with D maybe TRBD1 (5 bases). V lost 5 bases to trimming and J lost 8 bases, with 13 bases between them. Germline assignment: CDR1 MNHEY and CDR2 SVGAGI. The CDR3 consists of 13 residues.

The chain combines TRBV4-2 with TRBJ1-2; D possibly corresponds to TRBD1 (5 bases). Germline assignment: CDR1 LGHNA and CDR2 YNFKEQ. The ends were cut back, 0 bases at V and 1 base at J, with 18 bases in the middle. The CDR3 consists of 18 residues. The CDR3 DNA reads TGTGCCAGCAGCCAAGAAAGACAGTTGCTCAATTTTAACTATGGCTACACCTTC. It specifies CASSQERQLLNFNYGYTF.

V is TRBV6-1 and J is TRBJ1-1; unclear D gene. CDR3 length: 10 amino acids. The V gene lost 2 bases and the J gene lost 7 bases, with 2 bases spanning the gap. In germline, CDR1 is MNHNS, CDR2 SASEGT. The chain's CDR3 is CASSEYEAFF. The DNA for the CDR3 is TGTGCCAGCAGTGAATATGAAGCTTTCTTT.

The V call is TRBV5-6, the J call TRBJ1-2; tentative D call: TRBD1 (6 bases). The CDR3 totals 13 residues. Germline V gene sequence: CDR1 SGHDT, CDR2 YYEEEE. Trimming left V 1 base short and J 8 bases short, with 12 bases between. The CDR3 coding sequence is TGTGCCAGCAGCTTGACAGGGCCAGGCGGCTACACCTTC. It specifies CASSLTGPGGYTF. Filled out from reference TRBV5-6 and TRBJ1-2, the complete variable domain reads DAGVTQSPTHLIKTRGQQVTLRCSPKSGHDTVSWYQQALGQGPQFIFQYYEEEERQRGNFPDRFSGHQFPNYSSELNVNALLLGDSALYLCASSLTGPGGYTFGSGTRLTVV.

The rearrangement links TRBV4-1 to TRBJ2-1, with TRBD1 matching over 7 bases. The CDR3 contains 17 residues. The germline V gene encodes CDR1 MGHRA and CDR2 YSYEKL. V lost 1 base and J lost 8; bases outside the gene matches: 14. The CDR3: CASSQGPDREFGDEQFF. The CDR3 DNA reads as TGCGCCAGCAGCCAAGGGCCCGACAGGGAATTTGGCGATGAGCAGTTCTTC.

The chain combines TRBV28 with TRBJ2-7; D not resolved. CDR3 length equals 15 residues. Per germline, CDR1 MDHEN and CDR2 SYDVKM. Trimming left V 2 bases short and J 6 bases short, with 17 bases between. The CDR3 DNA follows: TGTGCCAGCAGTTTAGAGCTGAGCCGTTCTCCCGAGCAGTACTTC. It encodes CASSLELSRSPEQYF.

The chain uses TRBV11-3 and TRBJ1-1; D is unresolved. V lost 1 base to trimming and J lost 4 bases, with 7 bases between them. The germline gives CDR1 SGHNT, CDR2 YENEEA. The CDR3 loop spans 13 amino acids. The CDR3 loop reads CASSLAFGTEAFF. Written as DNA, the CDR3 is TGTGCCAGCAGCTTAGCCTTCGGCACTGAAGCTTTCTTT. The whole variable domain, remainder taken from reference TRBV11-3 and TRBJ1-1, is EAGVVQSPRYKIIEKKQPVAFWCNPISGHNTLYWYLQNLGQGPELLIRYENEEAVDDSQLPKDRFSAERLKGVDSTLKIQPAELGDSAVYLCASSLAFGTEAFFGQGTRLTVV.

This CDR3 is CASSVEASGSLYEQYF. The CDR3 DNA reads as TGTGCCAGCAGCGTAGAGGCTAGCGGGAGTCTTTACGAGCAGTACTTC. The V gene is TRBV9, the J gene TRBJ2-7; the match to TRBD2 covers 10 bases. Germline V CDR1 and CDR2: SGDLS, YYNGEE. J was trimmed by 4 bases and V by 0 bases; bases with no gene match: 7. The CDR3 consists of 16 residues. Full variable domain (missing parts from reference TRBV9 and TRBJ2-7): DSGVTQTPKHLITATGQRVTLRCSPRSGDLSVYWYQQSLDQGLQFLIQYYNGEERAKGNILERFSAQQFPDLHSELNLSSLELGDSALYFCASSVEASGSLYEQYFGPGTRLTVT.

This clone was seen just once. V and J are TRBV9 and TRBJ1-4, with TRBD1 identical over 10 bases. Trimming at V came to 2 bases and at J to 10 bases, leaving 11 bases not matched to a gene. The CDR3 runs 16 residues. Germline CDR1 and CDR2: SGDLS and YYNGEE. The CDR3 loop is CASSVQVGTGDVKLFF. The CDR3 region has the DNA TGTGCCAGCAGCGTCCAAGTAGGGACAGGGGACGTAAAACTGTTTTTT.

V usage is TRBV30 and J usage is TRBJ1-1; D possibly corresponds to TRBD1 (6 bases). The CDR3 is 11 residues long. Germline assignment: CDR1 GTSNPN and CDR2 SVGIG (reference sequence). V dropped 1 base and J dropped 8 bases, with 8 bases sitting between them. The CDR3 region is CAWSEGGEAFF. The DNA of the CDR3 is TGTGCCTGGAGTGAGGGGGGGGAAGCTTTCTTT.